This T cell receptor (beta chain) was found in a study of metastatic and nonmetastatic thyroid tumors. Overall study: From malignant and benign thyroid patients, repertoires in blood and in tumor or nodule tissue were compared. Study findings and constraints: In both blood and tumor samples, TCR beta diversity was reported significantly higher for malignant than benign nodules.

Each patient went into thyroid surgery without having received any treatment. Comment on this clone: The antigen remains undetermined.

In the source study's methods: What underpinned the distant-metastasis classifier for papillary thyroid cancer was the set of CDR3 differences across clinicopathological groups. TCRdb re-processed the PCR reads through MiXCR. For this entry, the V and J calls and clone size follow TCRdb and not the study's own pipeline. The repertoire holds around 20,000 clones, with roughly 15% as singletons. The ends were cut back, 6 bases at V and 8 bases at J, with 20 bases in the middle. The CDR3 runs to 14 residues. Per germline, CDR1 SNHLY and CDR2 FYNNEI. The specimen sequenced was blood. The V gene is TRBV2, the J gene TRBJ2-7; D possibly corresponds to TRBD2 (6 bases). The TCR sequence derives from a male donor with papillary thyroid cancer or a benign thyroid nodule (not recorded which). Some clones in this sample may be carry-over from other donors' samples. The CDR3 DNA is TGTGCCAGCAGCCCCGGGAGTCCGGCTACGAAGCAGTACTTC. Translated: CASSPGSPATKQYF.